A single T cell receptor (beta chain) is shown here with its context. What it binds is unknown. By flow cytometry, patients selected for sequencing had shown an expansion of CD8+CD57+ cells. Germline V lookup: CDR1 LNHDA, CDR2 SQIVND (reference sequence). V was clipped by 3 bases and J by 5 bases, with 11 bases between them. The length of the CDR3 is 14 residues. For CDR3 and TCR beta VDJ profiling, genomic DNA was the template used. MiXCR was run by TCRdb on the reads, yielding one entry per CDR3 protein. This table has around 150,000 distinct CDR3 sequences, over 55% appearing once. This entry is derived from a study of CD8+CD57+ T cells in acquired aplastic anemia. Regarding the study as a whole: Between the patient and control groups, CD8+ Simpson's diversity did not differ significantly. There were fewer than 35 CD8+ CDR3 sequences that occurred in both patients and controls.

The source is a human donor with aplastic anemia. The sequenced material came from sorted CD4+, CD8+, or CD8+CD57+ T cells (not recorded which) from PBMCs. The rearrangement uses TRBV19 and TRBJ2-1; a weak D match, TRBD1 (5 bases). CDR3: CASSIRDSDNEQFF. CDR3 nucleotides: TGTGCCAGTAGTATCCGAGACAGTGACAATGAGCAGTTCTTC.